Listed below are T cell receptor beta chains from one sample, sequenced in a study of memory CD4+ T cells and cytomegalovirus serostatus. Using immunoSEQ multiplex PCR, the repertoire was profiled, and TCRdb retains in-frame clones only, with some absent. There are around 88,000 clones in the sample; over 70% occur only once, and about 3.5% lies in the top ten. The sample comprised memory CD4+ T cells from blood. The receptors shown here come from an adult in good health and CMV-seropositive. The CDR3 runs from the conserved cysteine through the conserved F or W. Each record gives: clone size, V gene, J gene, D gene, CDR3 DNA, CDR3 protein. D genes are given only for firm matches. A row's size may be missing; if present it is once, few, many or a size class.

once,TRBV5-1,TRBJ2-5,-,TGCGCCAGCAGAAACCAAGAGACCCAGTACTTC,CASRNQETQYF
-,TRBV2,TRBJ1-5,TRBD1,TGTGCCAGCAGTGAGGACAGGACTGATCAGCCCCAGCATTTT,CASSEDRTDQPQHF
few,TRBV6-1,TRBJ2-7,-,TGTGCCAGCAGTGCCCTAGCCCGCGAGCAGTACTTC,CASSALAREQYF
-,TRBV19,TRBJ2-5,-,TGTGCCAGTAGTCTCGGGCGGGAGACCCAGTACTTC,CASSLGRETQYF
-,TRBV28,TRBJ1-1,-,TGTGCCAGCAGTCCGGTGAGCCGGCCTGAAGCTTTCTTT,CASSPVSRPEAFF
few,TRBV7-9,TRBJ1-1,-,TGTGCCAGCAGTTGGGGGGGCCGTACTGAAGCTTTCTTT,CASSWGGRTEAFF
-,TRBV28,TRBJ1-4,-,TGTGCCAGCAGTTTGCCCGGCCTCCTGGGTGAAAAACTGTTTTTT,CASSLPGLLGEKLFF
-,TRBV15,TRBJ1-1,TRBD1,TGTGCCACCAGCAGAGATGGGGACAGACTCACTGAAGCTTTCTTT,CATSRDGDRLTEAFF
-,TRBV28,TRBJ2-3,-,TGTGCCAGCAGTCCCCGGAGGCCAGCAGGAGATACGCAGTATTTT,CASSPRRPAGDTQYF
medium-sized,TRBV7-2,TRBJ2-6,-,TGTGCCAGCAACCCGGGGGGCGCTGGGGCCAACGTCCTGACTTTC,CASNPGGAGANVLTF
-,TRBV2,TRBJ2-7,TRBD1,TGTGCCAGCAGTGAGATTACGGGACAGGGGTACGAGCAGTACTTC,CASSEITGQGYEQYF
-,TRBV28,TRBJ2-5,-,TGTGCCAGCAGTTCGGCGACAGTTCAAGAGACCCAGTACTTC,CASSSATVQETQYF
-,TRBV6-5,TRBJ1-2,-,TGTGCCAGCAGTTACGGGGGCGGAGCTAACTATGGCTACACCTTC,CASSYGGGANYGYTF
-,TRBV19,TRBJ2-1,TRBD2,TGTGCCAGTAGCGACCGACTAGCGGGAGTTCTCGATGAGCAGTTCTTC,CASSDRLAGVLDEQFF
few,TRBV7-9,TRBJ2-3,TRBD2,TGTGCCAGCAGCTTACTAAGCGGGATCCAGTATTTT,CASSLLSGIQYF
-,TRBV7-2,TRBJ1-1,-,TGTGCCAGCAGCTTGACTCCAGCGAACACTGAAGCTTTCTTT,CASSLTPANTEAFF
-,TRBV10-2,TRBJ2-1,-,TGCGCCAGCAGTGCAGGCGGGACCAATGAGCAGTTCTTC,CASSAGGTNEQFF